A single sample gave rise to the 26 T cell receptor beta chains below, sequenced in a study of T cell repertoires in ileal Crohn's disease. Sequencing was performed with immunoSEQ multiplex PCR; in TCRdb, only in-frame clones are kept and a portion is missing. The data contain about 14,000 clones, 82% of them singletons. Sequencing used ileal tissue. These receptors came from an adult with Crohn's disease.

In its sample, this clone was seen once. The genes are TRBV15 and TRBJ1-5, with a tentative D call TRBD1 (5 bases). Germline-derived CDR1 and CDR2 are LNHNV and YYDKDF (reference sequence). The germline V and J ends were trimmed by 4 bases and 8 bases, with 21 bases remaining between them. The CDR3 consists of 16 residues. The CDR3 reads CATSKGSGTPFEPQHF. CDR3 in DNA: TGTGCCACCAGCAAGGGTAGCGGGACCCCATTCGAGCCCCAGCATTTT.

This chain uses TRBV14 with TRBJ1-5, with 9 bases that match TRBD1. The CDR3 sequence is 17 residues long. V lost 5 bases to trimming and J lost 6 bases; unmatched junction nucleotides: 14. Germline lookup yields CDR1 SGHDN and CDR2 FVKESK. The CDR3: CASSVRYRDRASQPQHF. CDR3 DNA: TGTGCCAGCAGCGTACGTTACCGGGACAGGGCGTCTCAGCCCCAGCATTTT.

This sequence joins TRBV6-1 and TRBJ2-7; D is possibly TRBD2 (5 bases). Trimming removed 5 bases from V and 0 bases from J, with 8 bases in between. This CDR3 region has 13 residues. Germline assignment: CDR1 MNHNS and CDR2 SASEGT. The CDR3 DNA is TGTGCCAGCAGTTGGGAGAGCTCCTACGAGCAGTACTTC. Its protein is CASSWESSYEQYF.

The chain carries TRBV9 and TRBJ2-5, with a possible D match to TRBD2 (5 bases). The CDR3 loop spans 14 amino acids. V was shortened by 3 bases and J by 5 bases, with 14 bases between the two germline ends. CDR1 SGDLS and CDR2 YYNGEE come from the germline V gene. The CDR3 DNA sequence: TGTGCCAGCAGCGCAGTACCAGGAGGTGAGACCCAGTACTTC. Residues: CASSAVPGGETQYF.

The chain is built from TRBV27 and TRBJ1-2; the D is unclear. Per the germline V gene, CDR1 is MNHEY and CDR2 is SMNVEV (reference sequence). The CDR3 extends over 14 amino acids. V shed 5 bases and J shed 2 bases, with 12 bases lying between them. The CDR3 DNA reads as TGTGCCAGCAGTACCAGGAGGTCCAACTATGGCTACACCTTC. Translation gives CASSTRRSNYGYTF.

V is TRBV6-6 and J is TRBJ2-1; 7 nucleotides agree with TRBD1. Germline CDR1 is MNHNY and CDR2 is SVGAGI (reference sequence). V lost 6 bases to trimming and J lost 4 bases; unmatched junction nucleotides: 3. The CDR3 spans 13 residues. The CDR3 DNA follows: TGTGCCAGCAGCCTACAGGGGTACAATGAGCAGTTCTTC. It specifies CASSLQGYNEQFF.

The chain links TRBV7-9 to TRBJ2-7, with 8 nucleotides matching TRBD2. Germline V gives CDR1 SEHNR, CDR2 FQNEAQ (reference sequence). This CDR3 has 16 residues. The V gene end was trimmed by 5 bases and the J gene end by 0 bases; junction bases not matched to a gene: 9. CDR3 sequence (DNA): TGTGCCAGCAGCCCCCCTGCGGGGGGAAGCTCCTACGAGCAGTACTTC. Its translation: CASSPPAGGSSYEQYF.

This sequence joins TRBV27 and TRBJ2-3, with 12 bases aligning to TRBD1. This CDR3 spans 15 amino acids. Trimming removed 5 bases from V and 6 bases from J; junction bases left unmatched: 6. From germline, CDR1 is MNHEY and CDR2 SMNVEV (reference sequence). The CDR3 DNA sequence: TGTGCCAGCAGTCTCGGGACAGGGGGCCCCGATACGCAGTATTTT. Encoded protein: CASSLGTGGPDTQYF.

V usage is TRBV5-1 and J usage is TRBJ2-7, with D unresolved. Trimming left V 0 bases short and J 0 bases short, with 10 bases between. Germline assignment: CDR1 SGHRS and CDR2 YFSETQ. The CDR3 sequence is 15 residues long. This CDR3 is CASSLEVGYSYEQYF. The CDR3, as DNA: TGCGCCAGCAGCTTGGAAGTGGGCTACTCCTACGAGCAGTACTTC.

The genes are TRBV6-5 and TRBJ1-6; the D is unclear. The V end was cut by 5 bases, the J end by 7 bases, with 15 bases between. CDR3 length: 15 amino acids. Germline-derived CDR1 and CDR2 are MNHEY and SVGAGI. DNA of the CDR3: TGTGCCAGCAGTACCCGGGCAGGCGGGAATTCACCCCTCCACTTT. The encoded protein is CASSTRAGGNSPLHF.

This clone has a single count. The chain uses TRBV5-6 and TRBJ2-5, with TRBD1 identical over 7 bases. Per germline, CDR1 SGHDT and CDR2 YYEEEE. The ends lost 1 base at V and 5 bases at J; junction bases unmatched: 8. The CDR3 consists of 15 residues. The CDR3: CASSLMGRGQETQYF. The DNA for the CDR3 is TGTGCCAGCAGCTTGATGGGTAGGGGGCAGGAGACCCAGTACTTC. Full variable domain (rest looked up from reference TRBV5-6 and TRBJ2-5): DAGVTQSPTHLIKTRGQQVTLRCSPKSGHDTVSWYQQALGQGPQFIFQYYEEEERQRGNFPDRFSGHQFPNYSSELNVNALLLGDSALYLCASSLMGRGQETQYFGPGTRLLVL.

The table lists this clone with a few counts. The chain couples TRBV9 to TRBJ2-1, with 7 bases that match TRBD1. Germline CDR1 SGDLS, CDR2 YYNGEE. V lost 1 base and J lost 0; bases outside the gene matches: 7. There are 17 residues in the CDR3. The CDR3 region is CASSVQPGQSSYNEQFF. The CDR3 bases are TGTGCCAGCAGCGTACAACCGGGACAGAGCTCCTACAATGAGCAGTTCTTC.

V usage is TRBV6-1 and J usage is TRBJ2-7; 8 nucleotides agree with TRBD1. The CDR3 length is 15 residues. The V gene end was trimmed by 1 base and the J gene end by 0 bases; junction bases not matched to a gene: 2. In germline, CDR1 is MNHNS, CDR2 SASEGT. The CDR3 region is CASSEGGQASYEQYF. CDR3 nucleotides: TGTGCCAGCAGTGAAGGGGGACAGGCCTCCTACGAGCAGTACTTC.

The chain uses TRBV14 and TRBJ2-2, with D possibly TRBD1 on 5 matching bases. CDR1 and CDR2 from the germline V gene are SGHDN and FVKESK. Trimming removed 4 bases from V and 5 bases from J, with 8 bases in between. The CDR3 is 13 residues long. The CDR3 DNA reads as TGTGCCAGCAGCCGAAGACAGACCGGGGAGCTGTTTTTT. It yields the protein CASSRRQTGELFF.

The J gene is TRBJ2-5, the V gene TRBV11-2; a possible D gene is TRBD1 (5 bases). V was pared by 0 bases and J by 8 bases, with 16 bases between. The V gene's germline CDR1 is SGHAT and CDR2 FQNNGV. This CDR3 is built from 15 residues. CDR3 loop: CASSLEAGNGITQYF. For the CDR3, the DNA is TGTGCCAGCAGCTTAGAGGCAGGGAATGGTATCACCCAGTACTTC.

The rearrangement links TRBV6-1 to TRBJ1-5; D is perhaps TRBD1 (6 bases). CDR1 and CDR2 from the germline V gene are MNHNS and SASEGT. The V and J ends lost 4 bases and 0 bases respectively, with 19 bases between them. There are 18 residues in the CDR3. As DNA, the CDR3 is TGTGCCAGCAGTGTACAGGGTTCTAGTCTCTCTAGCAATCAGCCCCAGCATTTT. This codes for CASSVQGSSLSSNQPQHF.

V usage is TRBV9 and J usage is TRBJ2-1; tentative D call: TRBD1 (5 bases). The CDR3 is 14 residues long. From germline, CDR1 is SGDLS and CDR2 YYNGEE. Trimming took 4 bases from V and 5 from J, leaving 13 bases between them. This CDR3 reads CASSTVGRDNEQFF. The CDR3 nucleotides read TGTGCCAGCAGCACAGTCGGCAGGGACAATGAGCAGTTCTTC.

This clone was recorded once. This CDR3 reads CASSSNRGKLGELFF. The CDR3 region has the DNA TGTGCCAGCAGCTCAAATAGGGGCAAGTTGGGGGAGCTGTTTTTT. The V and J genes are TRBV7-3 and TRBJ2-2; the D gene is possibly TRBD1 (5 bases). V was trimmed by 4 bases and J by 8 bases, leaving 17 bases between them. There are 15 residues in the CDR3. In germline, CDR1 is SGHTA, CDR2 FQGTGA. The whole variable domain, filled in from reference TRBV7-3 and TRBJ2-2, reads GAGVSQTPSNKVTEKGKYVELRCDPISGHTALYWYRQSLGQGPEFLIYFQGTGAADDSGLPNDRFFAVRPEGSVSTLKIQRTERGDSAVYLCASSSNRGKLGELFFGEGSRLTVL.

This rearrangement joins TRBV9 to TRBJ1-1; weak D call: TRBD1 (6 bases). CDR3 length: 13 residues. V lost 0 bases and J lost 4, with 7 bases in between. The germline gives CDR1 SGDLS, CDR2 YYNGEE. CDR3 in amino acids: CASSVEDSTEAFF. The DNA of the CDR3 is TGTGCCAGCAGCGTAGAGGACAGCACTGAAGCTTTCTTT.

The rearrangement joins TRBV5-6 to TRBJ2-7; D might be TRBD2 (6 bases). Germline CDR1 is SGHDT and CDR2 is YYEEEE. The CDR3 sequence is 15 residues long. Trimming shortened V by 0 bases and J by 4 bases, and 14 bases separated the two germline ends. CDR3 sequence reads: CASSLGSVGRYEQYF. The CDR3 nucleotides read TGTGCCAGCAGCTTGGGTAGCGTGGGGAGGTACGAGCAGTACTTC.

V and J are TRBV7-9 and TRBJ2-2, with a weak D call TRBD1 (6 bases). This CDR3 has 13 amino acids. The germline CDR1 and CDR2 sequences are SEHNR and FQNEAQ (reference sequence). The V end lost 7 bases, the J end lost 7 bases, and 13 bases lay between the germline ends. The DNA for the CDR3 is TGTGCCAGCACCACACAGGGATACGGGGAGCTGTTTTTT. This encodes CASTTQGYGELFF.

The rearrangement uses TRBV5-1 and TRBJ2-2; 8 positions match TRBD1. Germline V lookup: CDR1 SGHRS, CDR2 YFSETQ. The CDR3 contains 15 residues. The V segment lost 2 bases and the J segment 5 bases; nucleotides outside the gene matches: 5. CDR3 residues: CASSFDRGGTGELFF. The CDR3 nucleotides read TGCGCCAGCAGCTTCGACAGGGGAGGAACCGGGGAGCTGTTTTTT. The entire variable domain, with the rest obtained from reference TRBV5-1 and TRBJ2-2, is as follows: KAGVTQTPRYLIKTRGQQVTLSCSPISGHRSVSWYQQTPGQGLQFLFEYFSETQRNKGNFPGRFSGRQFSNSRSEMNVSTLELGDSALYLCASSFDRGGTGELFFGEGSRLTVL.

This rearrangement joins TRBV7-3 to TRBJ2-1; TRBD1 might be the D (6 bases). The CDR3 loop spans 14 amino acids. Trimming removed 6 bases from V and 7 bases from J, with 16 bases in between. Per germline, CDR1 SGHTA and CDR2 FQGTGA. DNA for the CDR3: TGTGCCAGCAGTCTTACGCAACAGGGAAATGAGCAGTTCTTC. This encodes CASSLTQQGNEQFF.

The CDR3 spells CASSLTGGNTEAFF. In DNA, the CDR3 is TGTGCCAGCAGCCTAACAGGGGGGAACACTGAAGCTTTCTTT. This chain uses TRBV14 with TRBJ1-1, with 8 bases matching TRBD1. The CDR3 is 14 residues long. Germline assignment: CDR1 SGHDN and CDR2 FVKESK. With V trimmed by 4 bases and J by 1 base, 2 bases remained unmatched.

The CDR3 coding sequence is TGTGCCAGCACCCCCCACTCCGGGACTAGCGGAACCTACATCTCCTACGAGCAGTACTTC. Translated, it gives CASTPHSGTSGTYISYEQYF. The chain recombines TRBV27 with TRBJ2-7; 11 nucleotides agree with TRBD2. The germline V gene encodes CDR1 MNHEY and CDR2 SMNVEV (reference sequence). Trimming cost V 7 bases and J 0 bases; bases outside gene matches: 20. This CDR3 comprises 20 residues.

Concerning this clone itself: This specimen includes other DNA sequences encoding the same CDR3. The chain uses TRBV6-5 and TRBJ1-2, with 7 bases matching TRBD1. The CDR3 has 13 amino acids. CDR1 and CDR2 (germline): MNHEY, SVGAGI. J lost 2 bases, V lost 4 bases, and 1 base had no gene match. The CDR3 sequence is CASSSTGNYGYTF. In nucleotides, the CDR3 is TGTGCCAGCAGTTCGACAGGGAACTATGGCTACACCTTC.